Below are 32 T cell receptor beta chains sequenced from a single sample in a study of OX40 agonist ivuxolimab in advanced cancers. Using immunoSEQ multiplex PCR, the repertoire was profiled, and TCRdb retains in-frame clones only, with some absent. The sample shows about 95,000 clones, roughly 88% of them seen only once. The sequencing here drew on CD4+ or CD8+ T cells sorted from blood, taken in a trial of the OX40 agonist ivuxolimab. The receptors originated from an adult with an advanced solid tumor such as melanoma, head and neck, liver or kidney cancer.

V gene TRBV9 combines with J gene TRBJ2-1, with TRBD1 as a possible D gene (6 bases). Germline V gives CDR1 SGDLS, CDR2 YYNGEE. The germline V and J ends were trimmed by 0 bases and 8 bases, with 18 bases remaining between them. This CDR3 is 16 amino acids long. CDR3 DNA: TGTGCCAGCAGCGTAGGGGTAGGGACAAACCCCCATGAGCAGTTCTTC. It is translated as CASSVGVGTNPHEQFF.

V is TRBV6-6 and J is TRBJ2-7; D might be TRBD1 or TRBD2, each matching 6 bases. Trimming stripped 7 bases from V and 3 bases from J, with 16 bases between. This CDR3 contains 14 residues. CDR1 MNHNY and CDR2 SVGAGI come from the germline V gene (reference sequence). The CDR3: CASMSGAPLYEQYF. For the CDR3, the DNA is TGTGCCAGCATGTCGGGGGCCCCTCTCTACGAGCAGTACTTC.

The genes are TRBV2 and TRBJ1-3, with a weak D call TRBD1 (5 bases). Germline V lookup: CDR1 SNHLY, CDR2 FYNNEI. The CDR3 is made up of 16 amino acids. V shed 1 base and J shed 0 bases, with 10 bases lying between them. The CDR3 DNA sequence: TGTGCCAGCAGTGAAGGGGGGGGTCGCTCTGGAAACACCATATATTTT. It translates to CASSEGGGRSGNTIYF. Looking up the rest from reference TRBV2 and TRBJ1-3 gives the full variable domain: EPEVTQTPSHQVTQMGQEVILRCVPISNHLYFYWYRQILGQKVEFLVSFYNNEISEKSEIFDDQFSVERPDGSNFTLKIRSTKLEDSAMYFCASSEGGGRSGNTIYFGEGSWLTVV.

The chain employs TRBV28 and TRBJ1-4; no clear D gene. The CDR3 contains 15 residues. The ends were cut back, 5 bases at V and 7 bases at J, with 17 bases in the middle. Germline CDR1 MDHEN, CDR2 SYDVKM. The CDR3 reads CASSPLVWQVEKLFF. The CDR3 nucleotides are TGTGCCAGCAGTCCCCTTGTTTGGCAGGTTGAAAAACTGTTTTTT.

The chain is built from TRBV6-5 and TRBJ1-3; D not resolved. This CDR3 region has 14 residues. The germline CDR1 and CDR2 sequences are MNHEY and SVGAGI. V dropped 0 bases and J dropped 1 base, with 4 bases sitting between them. In nucleotides, the CDR3 is TGTGCCAGCAGTTACTCGACGTCTGGAAACACCATATATTTT. Residues: CASSYSTSGNTIYF.

This clone was recorded a few times. The V and J genes are TRBV10-3 and TRBJ2-3; 9 bases align to TRBD1. The trim removed 4 bases at V and 3 bases at J, leaving 2 bases unmatched. Germline lookup yields CDR1 ENHRY and CDR2 SYGVKD. The CDR3 is 14 residues long. Written as DNA, the CDR3 is TGTGCCATCAGTGGGGGACAGGGTACAGATACGCAGTATTTT. Its translation is CAISGGQGTDTQYF.

This chain connects TRBV5-4 to TRBJ2-5; 12 nucleotides agree with TRBD2. This CDR3 has 16 amino acids. V lost 4 bases to trimming and J lost 9 bases; unmatched junction nucleotides: 13. Per the germline V gene, CDR1 is SGHNT and CDR2 is YYREEE (reference sequence). The chain's CDR3 is CASSTGTSGSRGAQYF. CDR3 nucleotide sequence: TGTGCCAGCAGCACCGGGACTAGCGGGTCCCGAGGGGCCCAGTACTTC.

This chain joins TRBV28 and TRBJ1-2; 9 bases agree with TRBD1. CDR3 size: 15 residues. V was clipped by 7 bases and J by 5 bases; unmatched bases: 11. Germline V CDR1 and CDR2: MDHEN, SYDVKM. CDR3: CASTEPGQGLYGYTF. In DNA, the CDR3 is TGTGCCAGCACAGAGCCGGGACAGGGCCTATATGGCTACACCTTC.

The chain carries TRBV10-3 and TRBJ1-3; 10 bases match TRBD1. With 4 bases clipped from V and 0 bases from J, the junction kept 6 bases outside the gene matches. This CDR3 is 17 amino acids long. CDR1 is ENHRY, CDR2 SYGVKD, per germline. CDR3 loop: CAISVSTGGYSGNTIYF. The CDR3 nucleotides are TGTGCCATCAGTGTATCGACAGGGGGCTACTCTGGAAACACCATATATTTT.

The rearrangement uses TRBV11-2 and TRBJ2-7; TRBD2 aligns across 7 bases. V was pared by 4 bases and J by 3 bases, with 9 bases of the junction left unmatched. The CDR3 has 15 residues. Per germline, CDR1 SGHAT and CDR2 FQNNGV. CDR3 nucleotide sequence: TGTGCCAGCAGCTCCCTTATGGGGGAGGGCTACGAGCAGTACTTC. The encoded protein is CASSSLMGEGYEQYF.

This CDR3 is CASSFGVGAYEQYF. The CDR3 DNA follows: TGTGCCAGCAGCTTCGGGGTTGGGGCCTACGAGCAGTACTTC. The chain has TRBV7-6 and TRBJ2-7, with a possible D match to TRBD2 (5 bases). V shed 3 bases and J shed 2 bases, with 11 bases lying between them. The CDR3 contains 14 residues. Germline assignment: CDR1 SGHVS and CDR2 FNYEAQ.

The rearrangement joins TRBV15 to TRBJ1-5, with D unresolved. The germline V gene encodes CDR1 LNHNV and CDR2 YYDKDF (reference sequence). With 8 bases removed from V and 0 bases from J, the gap between germline ends came to 11 bases. The CDR3 length is 14 residues. The CDR3 here is CATLAWGSNQPQHF. The CDR3 DNA follows: TGTGCCACCTTAGCGTGGGGTAGCAATCAGCCCCAGCATTTT.

V is TRBV7-2 and J is TRBJ1-5, with unresolved D. Trimming pared 1 base from V and 2 bases from J, leaving 15 bases between. The CDR3 loop spans 17 amino acids. Germline CDR1 and CDR2: SGHTA and FQGNSA. CDR3 amino acids: CASSLVGGTFGNQPQHF. The DNA for the CDR3 is TGTGCCAGCAGCTTAGTCGGAGGTACTTTCGGCAATCAGCCCCAGCATTTT.

The CDR3: CASSPAGGGNNQPQHF. Written as DNA, the CDR3 is TGCGCCAGCAGCCCGGCCGGGGGCGGAAACAATCAGCCCCAGCATTTT. V is TRBV4-1 and J is TRBJ1-5; D is possibly TRBD1 (6 bases). CDR1 is MGHRA, CDR2 YSYEKL, per germline. V gave up 4 bases and J gave up 3 bases, with 16 bases separating them. The CDR3 is 16 residues long.

V is TRBV28 and J is TRBJ1-5; D perhaps matches TRBD1 (6 bases). CDR3 length: 17 residues. V dropped 5 bases and J dropped 0 bases, with 17 bases sitting between them. Germline lookup yields CDR1 MDHEN and CDR2 SYDVKM. The CDR3 DNA reads TGTGCCAGCAGTCCGGGACATAGATCTTATAGCAATCAGCCCCAGCATTTT. Translating gives CASSPGHRSYSNQPQHF.

The chain links TRBV6-5 to TRBJ1-1; D is unclear. Trimming pared 4 bases from V and 4 bases from J, leaving 10 bases between. CDR1 and CDR2 from the germline V gene are MNHEY and SVGAGI. The CDR3 sequence is 13 residues long. CDR3 nucleotides: TGTGCCAGCAGTTCCAGTCTCCGCACTGAAGCTTTCTTT. Its translation: CASSSSLRTEAFF.

The chain links TRBV5-6 to TRBJ2-7, with D possibly being TRBD1 or TRBD2 (5 bases each). Germline V lookup: CDR1 SGHDT, CDR2 YYEEEE. CDR3 length: 17 residues. Trimming took 3 bases from V and 4 from J, leaving 23 bases between them. The CDR3 region has the DNA TGTGCCAGCAGCTGGGGGTCGCCCAGCTTAGTGGAGTACGAGCAGTACTTC. Amino acids: CASSWGSPSLVEYEQYF. The whole variable domain, remainder taken from reference TRBV5-6 and TRBJ2-7, is DAGVTQSPTHLIKTRGQQVTLRCSPKSGHDTVSWYQQALGQGPQFIFQYYEEEERQRGNFPDRFSGHQFPNYSSELNVNALLLGDSALYLCASSWGSPSLVEYEQYFGPGTRLTVT.

The chain has TRBV6-6 and TRBJ1-4; a possible D gene is TRBD1 (5 bases). The length of the CDR3 is 15 residues. The ends were cut back, 1 base at V and 8 bases at J, with 14 bases in the middle. Germline V gene data show CDR1 as MNHNY and CDR2 as SVGAGI (reference sequence). The CDR3 spells CASSYYPGLREKLFF. Here the CDR3 DNA reads TGTGCCAGCAGTTACTACCCGGGACTCCGCGAAAAACTGTTTTTT.

V and J are TRBV5-4 and TRBJ1-6; no clear D gene. Trimming took 4 bases from V and 4 from J, leaving 12 bases between them. Looked up from germline, CDR1 is SGHNT and CDR2 is YYREEE (reference sequence). The CDR3 is made up of 15 amino acids. CDR3 loop: CASSIGNWYNSPLHF. The CDR3 DNA reads as TGTGCCAGCAGCATCGGTAATTGGTATAATTCACCCCTCCACTTT.

The chain combines TRBV10-2 with TRBJ2-5, with no clear D. The assigned J gene may be wrong: the sequence end matches TRBJ2-7 better. The CDR3 is 12 amino acids. Germline V CDR1 and CDR2: WSHSY, SAAADI. DNA for the CDR3: TGCGCCAGCAGTGGGCCTCCAAACGAGCAGTACTTC. Protein product: CASSGPPNEQYF.

The chain couples TRBV19 to TRBJ2-3; D possibly corresponds to TRBD1 (5 bases). The CDR3 has 12 residues. V lost 4 bases and J lost 6, with 8 bases in between. Germline loops: CDR1 LNHDA, CDR2 SQIVND (reference sequence). The CDR3 DNA reads as TGTGCCAGTAGTACCCGACAGGATACGCAGTATTTT. This sequence encodes CASSTRQDTQYF.

The chain carries TRBV7-3 and TRBJ2-1; 12 nucleotides align to TRBD2. V trimming: 5 bases; J trimming: 4 bases; junction bases outside the gene matches: 3. Germline values: CDR1 SGHTA, CDR2 FQGTGA. This CDR3 is 15 amino acids long. CDR3 loop: CASSPGTSGYNEQFF. CDR3 sequence (DNA): TGTGCCAGCAGCCCAGGGACTAGCGGGTACAATGAGCAGTTCTTC.

The sample holds one count of this clone. The V and J genes are TRBV28 and TRBJ2-5, with D uncertain. V lost 5 bases, J lost 2 bases, and 15 bases lay in between. The length of the CDR3 is 15 residues. Germline CDR1 is MDHEN and CDR2 is SYDVKM. CDR3 region: CASSPGAAPQETQYF. CDR3 in DNA: TGTGCCAGCAGTCCGGGCGCGGCACCGCAAGAGACCCAGTACTTC.

This chain connects TRBV19 to TRBJ2-1; 10 bases are shared with TRBD1. The CDR3 loop spans 18 amino acids. The germline V gene has CDR1 LNHDA and CDR2 SQIVND (reference sequence). The J segment lost 3 bases and the V segment lost 3 bases, leaving 11 bases of the junction unmatched. This CDR3 is CASSIPPQTGGFYNEQFF. The CDR3 region has the DNA TGTGCCAGTAGTATCCCACCCCAGACAGGGGGCTTCTACAATGAGCAGTTCTTC.

This clone was detected once. This chain joins TRBV28 and TRBJ2-7; D may be TRBD2 (7 bases). V lost 2 bases, J lost 3 bases, and 11 bases lay in between. CDR1 is MDHEN, CDR2 SYDVKM, per germline. CDR3 length: 14 amino acids. The CDR3 region has the DNA TGTGCCAGCAGTTTACGAGGGGGGGGCTACGAGCAGTACTTC. Residues: CASSLRGGGYEQYF.

This clone was recorded once. This rearrangement joins TRBV4-3 to TRBJ2-7; 7 bases are shared with TRBD2. The ends lost 1 base at V and 2 bases at J; junction bases unmatched: 8. The CDR3 extends over 16 amino acids. CDR1 is LGHNA, CDR2 YSLEER, per germline. CDR3 coding DNA: TGCGCCAGCAGCCAAGGAGGTAGCGGGCGCCCCTACGAGCAGTACTTC. This encodes CASSQGGSGRPYEQYF.

Points on this clone: An end of the junction differs from the germline gene, which may be a read error. The chain recombines TRBV2 with TRBJ2-7; TRBD1 is a possible D gene (6 bases). The germline CDR1 and CDR2 sequences are SNHLY and FYNNEI. The CDR3 covers 13 residues. CDR3 nucleotide sequence: TGTGCCAGCAGTTGGACAGTGCCCTATGAGCAGTACTTC. Translating it yields CASSWTVPYEQYF.

In DNA, the CDR3 is TGTGCCAGCAGCTTTTACGCTGAAAAACTGTTTTTT. This encodes CASSFYAEKLFF. The V gene is TRBV7-8, the J gene TRBJ1-4, with D uncertain. CDR1 and CDR2 (germline): SGHVS, FQNEAQ. V lost 3 bases and J lost 7, with 6 bases in between. The length of the CDR3 is 12 residues. The full variable domain, in which reference TRBV7-8 and TRBJ1-4 provide the parts outside the CDR3, is GAGVSQSPRYKVAKRGQDVALRCDPISGHVSLFWYQQALGQGPEFLTYFQNEAQLDKSGLPSDRFFAERPEGSVSTLKIQRTQQEDSAVYLCASSFYAEKLFFGSGTQLSVL.

This chain joins TRBV6-5 and TRBJ1-5; TRBD1 is a possible D gene (6 bases). CDR3 length: 15 amino acids. The germline V and J ends were trimmed by 1 base and 5 bases, with 12 bases remaining between them. Germline CDR1 and CDR2: MNHEY and SVGAGI. Here the CDR3 DNA reads TGTGCCAGCAGTTACTTCTTAGGGGGAGATCAGCCCCAGCATTTT. It specifies CASSYFLGGDQPQHF.

In DNA form, the CDR3 reads TGTGCCAGCAGGCTCATACCGGGGTCCACCTACGAGCAGTACTTC. Protein: CASRLIPGSTYEQYF. The V call is TRBV6-1, the J call TRBJ2-7, with a possible D match to TRBD2 (5 bases). The CDR3 is 15 amino acids. Trimming took off 6 bases at V and 2 bases at J, with 17 bases between the two ends. Germline CDR1 is MNHNS and CDR2 is SASEGT.

This clone was recorded only once. V and J are TRBV5-1 and TRBJ2-1; 13 nucleotides agree with TRBD2. The V gene end was trimmed by 4 bases and the J gene end by 9 bases; junction bases not matched to a gene: 7. CDR3 length: 15 residues. Germline lookup yields CDR1 SGHRS and CDR2 YFSETQ. CDR3 residues: CASSLGTSGISEQFF. CDR3 coding DNA: TGCGCCAGCAGCCTTGGGACTAGCGGGATAAGTGAGCAGTTCTTC.

Worth noting for this clone: The DNA is omitted, as the CDR3 cannot be located on it reliably, and the CDR3 follows TCRdb's listing. The V and J genes are TRBV21-1 and TRBJ1-1. TRBV21-1 counts as a pseudogene. Termini included, the CDR3 measures 13 amino acids. CDR3 amino acids: CASRVAGGTEAFF.